The 13 T cell receptor beta chains below all came from one sample that was sequenced in a study of blood T cell repertoires in COVID-19 (dated by TCRdb to 2018 to 2021). The method was the immunoSEQ multiplex PCR assay. TCRdb obtained this table from immuneACCESS and retained in-frame rearrangements with V and J assigned. These tables miss some clones; where compared with another copy, unresolved V genes account for less than half of the shortfall, and the remainder is unexplained. Across this sample there are 130,000 to 150,000 clones, with about 83% seen only once. Around 5.4% of the sample comes from the top ten. The source material was PBMCs or T cells enriched from blood (not recorded which). These receptors originate from a woman between 45 and 60 years old who had been exposed to COVID-19.

In this sample, this clone turned up once. This chain uses TRBV25-1 with TRBJ2-5; 9 bases fit TRBD2. This CDR3 comprises 15 residues. With V trimmed by 4 bases and J by 5 bases, 8 bases remained unmatched. Per germline, CDR1 MGHDK and CDR2 SYGVNS. For the CDR3, the DNA is TGTGCCAGCAGTGTTTGGGCGGGGGGGTTGGAGACCCAGTACTTC. Translating it yields CASSVWAGGLETQYF. Full variable domain (outside the CDR3, taken from reference TRBV25-1 and TRBJ2-5): EADIYQTPRYLVIGTGKKITLECSQTMGHDKMYWYQQDPGMELHLIHYSYGVNSTEKGDLSSESTVSRIRTEHFPLTLESARPSHTSQYLCASSVWAGGLETQYFGPGTRLLVL.

The V and J genes are TRBV9 and TRBJ1-2, with D possibly matching TRBD1 (5 bases). The CDR3 length is 14 residues. Germline CDR1 and CDR2: SGDLS and YYNGEE. The germline V and J ends were trimmed by 1 base and 1 base, with 8 bases remaining between them. The CDR3 here is CASSVLDNNYGYTF. The CDR3 DNA is TGTGCCAGCAGCGTACTGGACAATAACTATGGCTACACCTTC.

This clone was found once. The chain carries TRBV9 and TRBJ2-3; D ambiguous. Trimming cost V 5 bases and J 2 bases, with 12 bases left between them. Germline loops: CDR1 SGDLS, CDR2 YYNGEE. The CDR3 spans 14 residues. CDR3 bases: TGTGCCAGCAGTCCGATAGTGAACACAGATACGCAGTATTTT. The encoded protein is CASSPIVNTDTQYF. The whole variable domain, remainder taken from reference TRBV9 and TRBJ2-3, is DSGVTQTPKHLITATGQRVTLRCSPRSGDLSVYWYQQSLDQGLQFLIQYYNGEERAKGNILERFSAQQFPDLHSELNLSSLELGDSALYFCASSPIVNTDTQYFGPGTRLTVL.

This clone was seen a single time. This chain links TRBV7-6 with TRBJ2-1; TRBD1 matches 9 bases. The germline CDR1 and CDR2 sequences are SGHVS and FNYEAQ. This CDR3 is 18 amino acids long. V lost 4 bases, J lost 10 bases, and 20 bases stayed unmatched. For the CDR3, the DNA is TGTGCCAGCAGCTCCTTCAAGAAACAGGGACAGGGTAGGTGGGAGCAGTTCTTC. Amino acids: CASSSFKKQGQGRWEQFF.

This clone showed up just once. The chain is built from TRBV7-6 and TRBJ2-7; a possible D gene is TRBD2 (5 bases). The CDR3 spans 14 residues. Trimming stripped 4 bases from V and 0 bases from J, with 10 bases between. Germline loops: CDR1 SGHVS, CDR2 FNYEAQ. The CDR3 DNA sequence: TGTGCCAGCAGCTCTGCGGGTACCTCCTACGAGCAGTACTTC. Translating gives CASSSAGTSYEQYF.

The CDR3 DNA is TGTGCCAGCAACCATTACGGGGGGCCCGACGAGCAGTACTTC. As protein: CASNHYGGPDEQYF. The V and J genes are TRBV5-4 and TRBJ2-7, with a weak D call TRBD2 (7 bases). This CDR3 comprises 14 residues. The V end was cut by 6 bases, the J end by 5 bases, with 18 bases between. Germline values: CDR1 SGHNT, CDR2 YYREEE (reference sequence).

The gene calls are TRBV19 and TRBJ1-2; a weak D match, TRBD1 (6 bases). Germline CDR1 and CDR2: LNHDA and SQIVND (reference sequence). The CDR3 runs to 14 residues. The germline V and J ends were trimmed by 4 bases and 8 bases, with 17 bases remaining between them. The CDR3 sequence: CASSTSGVGEGYTF. As DNA, the CDR3 is TGTGCCAGTAGTACTTCAGGGGTCGGAGAGGGCTACACCTTC.

The CDR3 DNA reads TGTGCCAGCAGTCCCGGGACAGATCTTTCACCCCTCCACTTT. Translated: CASSPGTDLSPLHF. V and J are TRBV27 and TRBJ1-6, with 7 positions matching TRBD1. The CDR3 is 14 amino acids. The trim removed 5 bases at V and 9 bases at J, leaving 7 bases unmatched. Germline values: CDR1 MNHEY, CDR2 SMNVEV (reference sequence).

CDR3 nucleotide sequence: TGTGCCAGCAGCCAAGGACAGGGTTATAATTCACCCCTCCACTTT. Translated, it gives CASSQGQGYNSPLHF. The V and J genes are TRBV3-1 (or the pseudogene TRBV3-2) and TRBJ1-6; 7 nucleotides match TRBD1. With 1 base clipped from V and 4 bases from J, the junction kept 1 base outside the gene matches. The CDR3 length is 15 residues. Germline V gene sequence: CDR1 LGHDT, CDR2 YNNKEL (reference sequence).

V usage is TRBV7-2 and J usage is TRBJ2-5, with D perhaps TRBD2 (6 bases). V was trimmed by 6 bases and J by 5 bases, leaving 16 bases between them. The CDR3 sequence is 14 residues long. Per germline, CDR1 SGHTA and CDR2 FQGNSA. The chain's CDR3 is CASSTVGLAETQYF. The CDR3 DNA follows: TGTGCCAGCAGTACCGTCGGGCTAGCGGAGACCCAGTACTTC.

This rearrangement joins TRBV5-1 to TRBJ2-1; D remains ambiguous. Trimming took 3 bases from V and 0 from J, leaving 7 bases between them. Germline V gene data show CDR1 as SGHRS and CDR2 as YFSETQ. The CDR3 covers 14 residues. This chain's CDR3 is CASSSDNSYNEQFF. The CDR3 DNA is TGCGCCAGCAGCTCCGACAACTCCTACAATGAGCAGTTCTTC.

V is TRBV9 and J is TRBJ1-1; 9 nucleotides match TRBD1. Losses at the gene ends were 2 bases for V and 11 bases for J; bases not matched to a gene: 4. From germline, CDR1 is SGDLS and CDR2 YYNGEE. The CDR3 has 12 residues. The CDR3: CASSVGTGYAFF. The CDR3 DNA reads TGTGCCAGCAGCGTGGGGACAGGGTACGCTTTCTTT.

The V and J genes are TRBV11-2 and TRBJ1-2, with a weak D call TRBD1 (6 bases). The V gene's germline CDR1 is SGHAT and CDR2 FQNNGV. The CDR3 has 15 residues. V gave up 4 bases and J gave up 3 bases, with 15 bases separating them. As DNA, the CDR3 is TGTGCCAGCAGCTCCCCTCCCCCAGGGGACTATGGCTACACCTTC. Amino acids: CASSSPPPGDYGYTF.